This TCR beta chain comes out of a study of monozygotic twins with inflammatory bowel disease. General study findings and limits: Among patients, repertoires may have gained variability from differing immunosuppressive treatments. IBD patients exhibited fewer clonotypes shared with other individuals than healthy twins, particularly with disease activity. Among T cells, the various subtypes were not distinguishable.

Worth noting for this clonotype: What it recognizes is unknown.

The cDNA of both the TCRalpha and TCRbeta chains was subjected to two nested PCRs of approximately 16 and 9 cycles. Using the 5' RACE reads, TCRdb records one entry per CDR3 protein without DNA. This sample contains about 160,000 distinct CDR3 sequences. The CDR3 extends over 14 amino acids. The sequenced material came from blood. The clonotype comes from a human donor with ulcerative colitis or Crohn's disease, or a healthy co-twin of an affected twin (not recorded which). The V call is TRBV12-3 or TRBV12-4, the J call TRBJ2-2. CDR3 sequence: CASSLGANTGELFF.